This T cell receptor beta chain was identified in a study of T cells in narcolepsy. This clone has only one observation. This CDR3 is built from 14 residues. From germline, CDR1 is MDHEN and CDR2 SYDVKM. Trimming pared 7 bases from V and 7 bases from J, leaving 17 bases between. Profiled with immunoSEQ multiplex PCR; TCRdb holds only in-frame clones, not every one. Altogether 25,000 to 35,000 clones are present, roughly 87% being singletons, with the ten largest covering about 0.66%. V and J are TRBV28 and TRBJ1-5; D remains unclear. Sequencing was carried out using memory (CD45RA-) CD4+ T cells from blood. The source of this sequence is a human donor in good health. The CDR3 loop reads CASTKLQKVQPQHF. The CDR3 DNA reads TGTGCCAGCACCAAATTACAGAAAGTACAGCCCCAGCATTTT. Complete variable domain (other parts from reference TRBV28 and TRBJ1-5): DVKVTQSSRYLVKRTGEKVFLECVQDMDHENMFWYRQDPGLGLRLIYFSYDVKMKEKGDIPEGYSVSREKKERFSLILESASTNQTSMYLCASTKLQKVQPQHFGDGTRLSIL.